This TCR beta chain was identified during a study of CD8 T cells in ankylosing spondylitis. This clonotype was detected ten times or more. TCRdb reanalysed the 5' RACE reads using MiXCR and keeps one entry per CDR3 protein. Of 45,000 to 60,000 distinct CDR3 sequences listed, 6.5% to 8% are singletons. The germline gives CDR1 SGHRS, CDR2 YFSETQ. The CDR3 runs 13 residues. The ends were cut back, 2 bases at V and 4 bases at J, with 9 bases in the middle. The receptor's source is a female donor with ankylosing spondylitis or in good health (not recorded which). The source material was blood, either unsorted or a sorted T cell fraction (not recorded which). The chain employs TRBV5-1 and TRBJ1-1, with a tentative D call TRBD1 (5 bases). The CDR3 sequence is CASSFGGGTEAFF. The CDR3 DNA reads TGCGCCAGCAGCTTTGGGGGGGGCACTGAAGCTTTCTTT.